These 27 T cell receptor beta chains were sequenced from one sample in a study of tumor-infiltrating lymphocytes in primary liver carcinoma. Unsorted bulk tissue, roughly 20-34 mg of it, served as the source for co-extraction of RNA and DNA. Total RNA amounting to roughly 480 ng was the source from which TCR beta cDNA was made with a constant-region primer. The TCR beta library was amplified through three nested multiplex PCR rounds in a modified ARM-PCR procedure. Rounds one and two of PCR, each of roughly 10 cycles, were primed with TRBV1-TRBV30 forward primers and a C-beta reverse primer. TCRdb passed the multiplex PCR reads through MiXCR, listing each CDR3 protein once. Of 95,000 to 150,000 distinct CDR3 sequences in the sample, 64% are singletons; the top ten hold around 8.2%. The sequenced sample consisted of liver tumor tissue from sampling region 3. The subset denotes: tumor region T3, left-lateral pole. These receptor sequences come from a woman in her sixties with primary liver carcinoma and hepatitis B virus infection.

V and J are TRBV11-2 and TRBJ1-2, with TRBD1 identical over 7 bases. This CDR3 has 16 residues. After removal of 6 bases from V and 10 bases from J, the junction contained 20 bases not matched to a gene. Germline V gives CDR1 SGHAT, CDR2 FQNNGV. The CDR3 is CASSRTEPGGNNDYTF. The CDR3 DNA follows: TGTGCCAGCAGTCGAACCGAGCCAGGGGGGAACAATGACTACACCTTC. Complete variable domain (other parts from reference TRBV11-2 and TRBJ1-2): EAGVAQSPRYKIIEKRQSVAFWCNPISGHATLYWYQQILGQGPKLLIQFQNNGVVDDSQLPKDRFSAERLKGVDSTLKIQPAKLEDSAVYLCASSRTEPGGNNDYTFGSGTRLTVV.

This clonotype was counted a single time. A much bigger clone sits one base away, suggesting this may be a read error. This chain links TRBV2 with TRBJ1-1; 8 positions match TRBD1. Germline CDR1 SNHLY, CDR2 FYNNEI. V was pared by 7 bases and J by 1 base, with 5 bases of the junction left unmatched. The CDR3 runs 14 residues. The DNA of the CDR3 is TGTGCCAGCATCAGGACAGGGCGGAACACTGAAGCTTTCTTT. Protein: CASIRTGRNTEAFF. Based on the CDR3 plus reference TRBV2 and TRBJ1-1, the full variable domain is EPEVTQTPSHQVTQMGQEVILRCVPISNHLYFYWYRQILGQKVEFLVSFYNNEISEKSEIFDDQFSVERPDGSNFTLKIRSTKLEDSAMYFCASIRTGRNTEAFFGQGTRLTVV.

Note on this clonotype: This may stem from a read error, because a much larger clone lies one nucleotide away. The V and J genes are TRBV12-3 or TRBV12-4 and TRBJ2-3, with 10 bases matching TRBD2. The CDR3 consists of 15 residues. The junction had 13 bases not matched to a gene; V was cut back by 11 bases and J by 5 bases. The CDR3 loop is CAHYRLAGEGDTQYF. CDR3 nucleotides: TGTGCCCACTATAGGCTAGCGGGAGAAGGAGATACGCAGTATTTT.

About this clonotype: A junction end diverges from the germline sequence, so it may reflect a read error. The rearrangement uses TRBV6-5 and TRBJ2-3; 7 bases match TRBD2. The CDR3 consists of 16 residues. The V gene's germline CDR1 is MNHEY and CDR2 SVGAGI. CDR3 DNA: TGTGCCAGCTGTTACTCGAGCGGGGAGGGCACAGATACGCAGTATTTT. It yields the protein CASCYSSGEGTDTQYF.

Note on this clonotype: With a much larger clone just one base away, this may be a read error. The chain has TRBV7-8 and TRBJ2-1; D is uncertain. Trimming took 4 bases from V and 10 from J, leaving 11 bases between them. The CDR3 is 12 residues long. The germline CDR1 and CDR2 sequences are SGHVS and FQNEAQ. CDR3 in amino acids: CASSSRWAEQFF. CDR3 coding DNA: TGTGCCAGCAGCTCGAGATGGGCGGAGCAGTTCTTC.

In the case of this clonotype: The junction and the germline gene differ at one end; a read error may be behind it. The chain combines TRBV6-5 with TRBJ2-3; 11 positions match TRBD2. Germline values: CDR1 MNHEY, CDR2 SVGAGI. This CDR3 has 16 residues. CDR3 residues: CSSSYRGLAARDTQYF. The CDR3 nucleotides are TGCTCCAGCAGTTACCGGGGACTAGCGGCCAGGGATACGCAGTATTTT.

V usage is TRBV5-6 and J usage is TRBJ2-3; D not certain. CDR1 is SGHDT and CDR2 is YYEEEE in the germline V gene. Trimming shortened V by 6 bases and J by 2 bases, and 19 bases separated the two germline ends. This CDR3 comprises 16 residues. CDR3: CASNPRIRWTTDTQYF. The CDR3 DNA reads as TGTGCCAGCAACCCTAGGATTAGATGGACCACAGATACGCAGTATTTT.

This clonotype has just a few counts. With a much larger clone just one base away, this may be a read error. The J gene is TRBJ2-3, the V gene TRBV29-1; 13 bases are a match to TRBD2. Germline V lookup: CDR1 SQVTM, CDR2 ANQGSEA. This CDR3 contains 15 residues. With V trimmed by 5 bases and J by 3 bases, 5 bases remained unmatched. CDR3: CSVSKTSGRTDTQYF. CDR3 nucleotide sequence: TGCAGCGTTAGCAAGACTAGCGGGAGGACAGATACGCAGTATTTT.

This clonotype was counted many times. V and J are TRBV4-2 and TRBJ2-3; 8 bases fit TRBD2. The CDR3 has 15 residues. V shed 4 bases and J 2 bases; nucleotides not matched to a gene: 5. The germline V gene has CDR1 LGHNA and CDR2 YNFKEQ. CDR3 bases: TGTGCCAGCAGCCGAGTAGCGGGATCCACAGATACGCAGTATTTT. Amino acid sequence: CASSRVAGSTDTQYF.

The chain's CDR3 is CARSLGTELNEQFF. In nucleotides, the CDR3 is TGTGCCAGGAGCCTAGGGACGGAGCTCAATGAGCAGTTCTTC. The chain recombines TRBV7-8 with TRBJ2-1; D possibly uses TRBD1 or TRBD2 (5 bases each). Trimming took 9 bases from V and 6 from J, leaving 18 bases between them. The CDR3 is made up of 14 amino acids. Germline CDR1 and CDR2: SGHVS and FQNEAQ. The full variable domain, rest sourced from reference TRBV7-8 and TRBJ2-1, is GAGVSQSPRYKVAKRGQDVALRCDPISGHVSLFWYQQALGQGPEFLTYFQNEAQLDKSGLPSDRFFAERPEGSVSTLKIQRTQQEDSAVYLCARSLGTELNEQFFGPGTRLTVL.

Concerning this clonotype itself: An end of the junction does not agree with germline; a read error may underlie this. The chain couples TRBV11-1 to TRBJ2-1, with a tentative D call TRBD2 (6 bases). Germline V gene data show CDR1 as SGHAT and CDR2 as FQDESV (reference sequence). The length of the CDR3 is 16 residues. The CDR3 protein is CASSLAPGTYYSEQFF. The CDR3 nucleotides read TGTGCCAGCAGCTTGGCGCCCGGGACTTACTACAGTGAGCAGTTCTTC.

This clonotype has ten or more counts. The V and J genes are TRBV12-3 or TRBV12-4 and TRBJ2-1, with TRBD1 as a possible D gene (6 bases). V was trimmed by 0 bases and J by 10 bases, leaving 10 bases between them. The CDR3 extends over 13 amino acids. The chain's CDR3 is CASSLASDREQFF. The CDR3 nucleotides read TGTGCCAGCAGTTTAGCGAGTGACAGGGAGCAGTTCTTC.

Comment on this clonotype: This CDR3 is missing its conserved last phenylalanine or tryptophan, likely due to a read error. J is TRBJ1-5 and V is TRBV7-8; TRBD1 matches 7 bases. Per germline, CDR1 SGHVS and CDR2 FQNEAQ. Losses at the gene ends were 1 base for V and 6 bases for J; bases not matched to a gene: 3. CDR3 length: 14 amino acids. CDR3 in amino acids: CASSLGDSCQPQHL. For the CDR3, the DNA is TGTGCCAGCAGCTTAGGGGACAGCTGTCAGCCCCAGCATTTA.

This clonotype was observed a few times. The rearrangement joins TRBV19 to TRBJ2-6; weak D call: TRBD1 (6 bases). The CDR3 is 14 amino acids. V lost 10 bases to trimming and J lost 3 bases, with 13 bases between them. Germline V gene data show CDR1 as LNHDA and CDR2 as SQIVND (reference sequence). CDR3 DNA sequence: TGTGCCACCTCACAGGGTTATGGGGCCAACGTCCTGACTTTC. Protein product: CATSQGYGANVLTF.

With respect to this clonotype: Relative to the germline gene, one junction end is altered; a read error may explain this. The J gene is TRBJ2-5, the V gene TRBV7-7; 10 nucleotides align to TRBD2. The CDR3 has 17 residues. Germline CDR1 is SSHAT and CDR2 is FNYEAQ (reference sequence). CDR3 region: CASSLGVAGGGQETQYF. CDR3 DNA sequence: TGTGCTAGCAGCTTAGGGGTAGCGGGAGGAGGTCAAGAGACCCAGTACTTC.

The rearrangement joins TRBV11-2 to TRBJ2-3, with 9 positions matching TRBD2. The CDR3 contains 20 residues. The germline gives CDR1 SGHAT, CDR2 FQNNGV. J was trimmed by 5 bases and V by 0 bases; bases with no gene match: 18. The CDR3 loop is CASSLDLSELAGERIDTQYF. The DNA for the CDR3 is TGTGCCAGCAGCTTAGATCTAAGTGAGTTAGCGGGAGAACGGATAGATACGCAGTATTTT. The variable domain in full, with the rest retrieved from reference TRBV11-2 and TRBJ2-3, is EAGVAQSPRYKIIEKRQSVAFWCNPISGHATLYWYQQILGQGPKLLIQFQNNGVVDDSQLPKDRFSAERLKGVDSTLKIQPAKLEDSAVYLCASSLDLSELAGERIDTQYFGPGTRLTVL.

Regarding this clonotype: The CDR3 end shows no conserved phenylalanine or tryptophan, and so a read error is likely. CDR3 sequence (DNA): TGTGCCAGCAGTACTGTACAGGGGAGGGAGACCCAGTACTCC. Encoded protein: CASSTVQGRETQYS. The genes are TRBV25-1 and TRBJ2-5; D may be TRBD1 (7 bases). CDR3 size: 14 residues. Germline loops: CDR1 MGHDK, CDR2 SYGVNS. V lost 5 bases and J 5 bases, leaving 15 bases between the germline ends.

This clonotype has just a few counts. This may stem from a read error, because a much larger clone lies one nucleotide away. This chain's CDR3 is CAISDGFGGTNVLTF. CDR3 DNA: TGTGCCATCAGTGATGGGTTCGGGGGGACCAACGTCCTGACTTTC. The rearrangement uses TRBV10-3 and TRBJ2-6; 7 bases map to TRBD2. V lost 3 bases and J lost 8; bases outside the gene matches: 7. Germline-derived CDR1 and CDR2 are ENHRY and SYGVKD. This CDR3 contains 15 residues.

Of note for this clonotype: A much larger clonotype is one base distant, so this may be a read error. The V gene is TRBV5-6, the J gene TRBJ1-2; weak D call: TRBD1 (5 bases). This CDR3 has 14 amino acids. The V gene lost 10 bases and the J gene lost 2 bases, with 18 bases spanning the gap. Germline V gene lookup returns CDR1 SGHDT and CDR2 YYEEEE. The DNA of the CDR3 is TGTGCCGGCACTCTTACGGGGCTCAACTATGGCTACACCTTC. This encodes CAGTLTGLNYGYTF.

Concerning this clonotype: The germline gene is not matched at one end of the junction; a read error may be the cause. This chain joins TRBV11-2 and TRBJ2-3, with a possible D match to TRBD2 (7 bases). The germline gives CDR1 SGHAT, CDR2 FQNNGV. There are 19 residues in the CDR3. The CDR3 region is CASSPERGGYSGRTDTEYF. CDR3 DNA: TGTGCCAGTAGCCCCGAGAGGGGGGGATATAGCGGCCGCACAGATACGGAGTATTTT.

The V call is TRBV24-1, the J call TRBJ2-1; D perhaps matches TRBD2 (5 bases). Trimming took 9 bases from V and 2 from J, leaving 16 bases between them. Looked up from germline, CDR1 is KGHDR and CDR2 is SFDVKD. There are 15 residues in the CDR3. The CDR3 DNA is TGTGCCACCCGTGCCGCCCGGGGAACCTACAATGAGCAGTTCTTC. Amino acids: CATRAARGTYNEQFF.

A note on this clonotype: Given a much more abundant clone one base away, this may be a read error. The chain uses TRBV5-1 and TRBJ1-2; D gene uncertain. This CDR3 contains 14 residues. Trimming pared 4 bases from V and 0 bases from J, leaving 10 bases between. Germline V gene lookup returns CDR1 SGHRS and CDR2 YFSETQ. CDR3 DNA sequence: TGCGCCAGCAGCATGAGCCGAGCTAACTATGGCTACACCTTC. Its translation: CASSMSRANYGYTF. Variable domain in full (rest from reference TRBV5-1 and TRBJ1-2): KAGVTQTPRYLIKTRGQQVTLSCSPISGHRSVSWYQQTPGQGLQFLFEYFSETQRNKGNFPGRFSGRQFSNSRSEMNVSTLELGDSALYLCASSMSRANYGYTFGSGTRLTVV.

Concerning this clonotype: A read error may account for a junction end that differs from germline. The chain links TRBV11-1 to TRBJ2-2; tentatively, D is TRBD2 (5 bases). The germline CDR1 and CDR2 sequences are SGHAT and FQDESV (reference sequence). The CDR3 totals 17 residues. CDR3 sequence: CASIAWPFLVNTGELFF. The CDR3 DNA is TGTGCCAGCATCGCCTGGCCATTCCTAGTTAACACCGGGGAACTGTTTTTT. Full variable domain (rest looked up from reference TRBV11-1 and TRBJ2-2): EAEVAQSPRYKITEKSQAVAFWCDPISGHATLYWYRQILGQGPELLVQFQDESVVDDSQLPKDRFSAERLKGVDSTLKIQPAELGDSAMYLCASIAWPFLVNTGELFFGEGSRLTVL.

The rearrangement links TRBV29-1 to TRBJ1-1; 7 bases match TRBD1. Germline V gene sequence: CDR1 SQVTM, CDR2 ANQGSEA. V lost 8 bases to trimming and J lost 7 bases; unmatched junction nucleotides: 13. The CDR3 extends over 13 amino acids. The CDR3 bases are TGCAGCACCCTAGGGGGCTCTAGCATTGAAGCTTTCTTT. It encodes CSTLGGSSIEAFF. The full variable domain, completed using reference TRBV29-1 and TRBJ1-1, is SAVISQKPSRDICQRGTSLTIQCQVDSQVTMMFWYRQQPGQSLTLIATANQGSEATYESGFVIDKFPISRPNLTFSTLTVSNMSPEDSSIYLCSTLGGSSIEAFFGQGTRLTVV.

The chain carries TRBV24-1 and TRBJ2-5, with D perhaps TRBD1 or TRBD2 (5 bases each). Germline values: CDR1 KGHDR, CDR2 SFDVKD. The V and J ends lost 3 bases and 0 bases respectively, with 16 bases between them. The CDR3 sequence is 17 residues long. CDR3 region: CATSDRGQGGYQETQYF. The DNA of the CDR3 is TGTGCCACCAGTGATAGAGGGCAGGGTGGGTACCAAGAGACCCAGTACTTC.

The chain combines TRBV11-2 with TRBJ2-7; 7 nucleotides align to TRBD1. The CDR3 has 15 residues. V lost 5 bases and J lost 5; bases outside the gene matches: 12. Germline-derived CDR1 and CDR2 are SGHAT and FQNNGV. The CDR3 sequence is CASSPGASRGHEQYF. CDR3 bases: TGTGCCAGCAGCCCAGGGGCGTCAAGGGGGCACGAGCAGTACTTC.

V gene TRBV7-9 combines with J gene TRBJ2-3; TRBD2 matches 9 bases. CDR3 length: 21 residues. V shed 3 bases and J 1 base; nucleotides not matched to a gene: 20. Germline V gene lookup returns CDR1 SEHNR and CDR2 FQNEAQ (reference sequence). The CDR3 region has the DNA TGTGCCAGCAGCTTTCGTCGAACCTCTGCGGGAGGGACCACTGGCACAGATACGCAGTATTTT. Translation: CASSFRRTSAGGTTGTDTQYF.